These T cell receptor beta chains were read from a single sample in a study of blood T cell repertoires in COVID-19. Clones were read by immunoSEQ multiplex PCR, and TCRdb kept only the in-frame ones, dropping some. Among 130,000 to 150,000 clones listed, 80% were seen once. Sequencing was carried out using peripheral blood. These receptors all come from a man aged 70 or older who had recovered from COVID-19. Each CDR3 is given without its conserved first and last residue. Fields, in order: J gene, V gene, CDR3 length, CDR3 protein.

j_call: TRBJ2-1
v_call: TRBV2
cdr3_length: 16
cdr3_aa: ASSEAQGGGLAVNEQF

j_call: TRBJ2-6
v_call: TRBV6-1
cdr3_length: 14
cdr3_aa: ASSANTGNGANVLT

j_call: TRBJ1-5
v_call: TRBV5-3
cdr3_length: 14
cdr3_aa: ARSHSGHHSNQPQH

j_call: TRBJ2-1
v_call: TRBV5-1
cdr3_length: 12
cdr3_aa: ASPLSSSYNEQF

j_call: TRBJ1-1
v_call: TRBV2
cdr3_length: 11
cdr3_aa: ASSGQGRAEAF

j_call: TRBJ1-4
v_call: TRBV30
cdr3_length: 16
cdr3_aa: AWTKSYAGTGGIEKLF

j_call: TRBJ2-1
v_call: TRBV27
cdr3_length: 18
cdr3_aa: ASSLRRGTTSGRSYNEQF

j_call: TRBJ1-1
v_call: TRBV30
cdr3_length: 11
cdr3_aa: AWSRQGPTEAF

j_call: TRBJ2-2
v_call: TRBV5-1
cdr3_length: 16
cdr3_aa: ASTSVRTSGLYTGELF

j_call: TRBJ1-5
v_call: TRBV7-2
cdr3_length: 13
cdr3_aa: ASSLVSGGNQPQH

j_call: TRBJ2-5
v_call: TRBV4-3
cdr3_length: 13
cdr3_aa: ASSQVPSARETQY

j_call: TRBJ1-2
v_call: TRBV18
cdr3_length: 11
cdr3_aa: ASSPETGGGYT

j_call: TRBJ1-2
v_call: TRBV4-1
cdr3_length: 17
cdr3_aa: ASSQGPGTGARKGYGYT

j_call: TRBJ2-3
v_call: TRBV10-1
cdr3_length: 13
cdr3_aa: ASSEAAGPTDTQY

j_call: TRBJ2-1
v_call: TRBV14
cdr3_length: 11
cdr3_aa: ASSQEEEDEQF

j_call: TRBJ1-1
v_call: TRBV29-1
cdr3_length: 12
cdr3_aa: SSNDGQGNTEAF

j_call: TRBJ1-1
v_call: TRBV6-5
cdr3_length: 12
cdr3_aa: ASSYHGTATEAF

j_call: TRBJ1-3
v_call: TRBV10-3
cdr3_length: 13
cdr3_aa: AISEGGHSGNTIY

j_call: TRBJ2-1
v_call: TRBV7-9
cdr3_length: 13
cdr3_aa: ASSFLEREKNEQF

j_call: TRBJ2-3
v_call: TRBV7-9
cdr3_length: 11
cdr3_aa: ASSLLRTDTQY

j_call: TRBJ2-3
v_call: TRBV5-6
cdr3_length: 12
cdr3_aa: ASSSPSGSDTQY

j_call: TRBJ2-2
v_call: TRBV19
cdr3_length: 15
cdr3_aa: ASRKGLAGGLSGELF

j_call: TRBJ1-5
v_call: TRBV5-1
cdr3_length: 12
cdr3_aa: ASSLMAGDQPQH

j_call: TRBJ2-7
v_call: TRBV19
cdr3_length: 14
cdr3_aa: ASSPLGEGYSYEQY

j_call: TRBJ2-3
v_call: TRBV2
cdr3_length: 13
cdr3_aa: ASHGAGTSTDTQY

j_call: TRBJ2-5
v_call: TRBV5-6
cdr3_length: 11
cdr3_aa: ASSFPFQETQY

j_call: TRBJ1-1
v_call: TRBV18
cdr3_length: 11
cdr3_aa: ASSPPGNTEAF

j_call: TRBJ1-5
v_call: TRBV6-5
cdr3_length: 12
cdr3_aa: ASSQTGLVQPQH

j_call: TRBJ2-5
v_call: TRBV9
cdr3_length: 13
cdr3_aa: ASSVGLAGGETQY

j_call: TRBJ2-7
v_call: TRBV4-1
cdr3_length: 13
cdr3_aa: ASSHPVGATYEQY

j_call: TRBJ2-7
v_call: TRBV20-1
cdr3_length: 13
cdr3_aa: SASGGSGRTYEQY

j_call: TRBJ2-2
v_call: TRBV19
cdr3_length: 12
cdr3_aa: ASSGRAGTGELF

j_call: TRBJ1-6
v_call: TRBV19
cdr3_length: 13
cdr3_aa: ASSYRRGGNSPLH

j_call: TRBJ1-2
v_call: TRBV11-2
cdr3_length: 12
cdr3_aa: ASSLVEPPYGYT

j_call: TRBJ1-4
v_call: TRBV19
cdr3_length: 13
cdr3_aa: ASSQTQGFLEKLF

j_call: TRBJ2-3
v_call: TRBV5-1
cdr3_length: 14
cdr3_aa: ASSLGLAASTDTQY

j_call: TRBJ2-2
v_call: TRBV11-3
cdr3_length: 16
cdr3_aa: ASSRRVQGLGDTGELF

j_call: TRBJ2-5
v_call: TRBV25-1
cdr3_length: 14
cdr3_aa: ASSEGALTYQETQY

j_call: TRBJ2-5
v_call: TRBV4-1
cdr3_length: 12
cdr3_aa: ASSQAIGGGPQY

j_call: TRBJ2-3
v_call: TRBV27
cdr3_length: 13
cdr3_aa: ASSLGAGATDTQY

j_call: TRBJ1-6
v_call: TRBV27
cdr3_length: 12
cdr3_aa: ASSFRGLTQFLH

j_call: TRBJ2-3
v_call: TRBV18
cdr3_length: 14
cdr3_aa: ASSPGAGGRTDTQY

j_call: TRBJ2-7
v_call: TRBV7-2
cdr3_length: 13
cdr3_aa: ASSPRLREAYEQY

j_call: TRBJ2-2
v_call: TRBV27
cdr3_length: 9
cdr3_aa: ASSFNGELF

j_call: TRBJ2-5
v_call: TRBV7-2
cdr3_length: 13
cdr3_aa: ASRPGFKSQETQY

j_call: TRBJ2-1
v_call: TRBV5-5
cdr3_length: 15
cdr3_aa: ASSLGLAGSLYNEQF

j_call: TRBJ1-6
v_call: TRBV6-5
cdr3_length: 13
cdr3_aa: ASRQTGPFNSPLH

j_call: TRBJ1-4
v_call: TRBV5-1
cdr3_length: 13
cdr3_aa: ASSGDRGRIEKLF

j_call: TRBJ2-2
v_call: TRBV11-2
cdr3_length: 13
cdr3_aa: ASSLSQGQTGELF

j_call: TRBJ2-3
v_call: TRBV9
cdr3_length: 13
cdr3_aa: ASSVVKGNTDTQY

j_call: TRBJ1-4
v_call: TRBV10-3
cdr3_length: 14
cdr3_aa: AISAVQGTTNEKLF

j_call: TRBJ2-7
v_call: TRBV29-1
cdr3_length: 10
cdr3_aa: SVPTSMGEQY

j_call: TRBJ2-7
v_call: TRBV3-1/TRBV3-2
cdr3_length: 10
cdr3_aa: ASSFFPYEQY

j_call: TRBJ2-7
v_call: TRBV11-2
cdr3_length: 11
cdr3_aa: ASSLSGSYEQY

j_call: TRBJ1-1
v_call: TRBV12-5
cdr3_length: 13
cdr3_aa: ASGLRGSRNTEAF

j_call: TRBJ2-1
v_call: TRBV5-1
cdr3_length: 14
cdr3_aa: ASSLGTGARVGEQF

j_call: TRBJ2-2
v_call: TRBV10-1
cdr3_length: 13
cdr3_aa: ASSEGPGVTGELF

j_call: TRBJ1-2
v_call: TRBV7-9
cdr3_length: 12
cdr3_aa: ASSPGGQNYGYT

j_call: TRBJ1-1
v_call: TRBV7-6
cdr3_length: 13
cdr3_aa: ASSPRTGVGTEAF